This T cell receptor (beta chain) was recovered during a study of blood T cell repertoires in COVID-19. The overall study: The study drew acute and convalescent COVID-19 samples from the United States, Italy and Spain. Sources were T cells, B-cell-depleted T cells, or PBMCs; the material itself was cDNA or gDNA.

In the authors' workflow: Researchers report that nucleated cell counts were estimated from reference gene primer amplification. Sequencing used immunoSEQ multiplex PCR; TCRdb keeps in-frame clones, though not all of them. The D gene and trimming were derived from the DNA, and the V and J assignments and clone size from that table. The sample carries around 93,000 clones, around 90% recorded once. The CDR3 loop spans 15 amino acids. Trimming took off 6 bases at V and 4 bases at J, with 15 bases between the two ends. Germline CDR1 reads SEHNR; CDR2 reads FQNEAQ (reference sequence). The source is a man between 18 and 35 years old with COVID-19, enrolled during active disease. This sequence joins TRBV7-9 and TRBJ2-2; D unclear. The sequenced sample consisted of peripheral blood. The CDR3 reads CASRLGPWATGELFF. The CDR3 coding sequence is TGTGCCAGCAGGTTGGGTCCTTGGGCCACCGGGGAGCTGTTTTTT.